This T cell receptor (beta chain) was sequenced during a study of blood T cell repertoires in COVID-19. The germline gives CDR1 SGHRS, CDR2 YFSETQ. The CDR3 sequence is 15 residues long. The junction had 9 bases not matched to a gene; V was cut back by 4 bases and J by 8 bases. As processed by the authors: By means of reference gene primer amplification, nucleated cell counts were estimated. The table came from immunoSEQ multiplex PCR; TCRdb's copy has only in-frame clones and leaves some out. V, J and clone size reflect that table, while D and trimming were determined from the DNA. The repertoire consists of approximately 54,000 clones, with 90% occurring once and the leading ten covering about 8.6%.

The origin of this receptor is a woman aged 40 to 49 with active COVID-19. The J gene is TRBJ1-6, the V gene TRBV5-1; 7 bases map to TRBD1. The sequencing input was peripheral blood. The CDR3 bases are TGCGCCAGCAGCCGCAGACAGGGCTCTGATTCACCCCTCCACTTT. This gives the protein CASSRRQGSDSPLHF.